This T cell receptor (beta chain) was obtained from a study of shared clonotypes between healthy human individuals. Clones were read by immunoSEQ multiplex PCR, and TCRdb kept only the in-frame ones, dropping some. This sample has approximately 330,000 clones, with less than 75% found just once. The CDR3 loop spans 15 amino acids. Germline loops: CDR1 SGHVS, CDR2 FQNEAQ. The V end lost 5 bases, the J end lost 2 bases, and 15 bases lay between the germline ends. This TCR was sampled from a man aged 25 to 40 in good health. Sequencing was performed on memory CD4+ T cells sorted from blood. Subset: CD45RA-negative fraction. V usage is TRBV7-8 and J usage is TRBJ1-2; D might be TRBD1 (6 bases). CDR3 sequence reads: CASSLDRGRNYGYTF. In DNA form, the CDR3 reads TGTGCCAGCAGCCTAGATAGGGGGAGGAACTATGGCTACACCTTC.